This paragraph reports one TCR beta chain. The V end was cut by 2 bases, the J end by 9 bases, with 11 bases between. The germline V gene encodes CDR1 LGHNT and CDR2 FRNRAP. The length of the CDR3 is 13 residues. Sequenced by immunoSEQ multiplex PCR; TCRdb stores in-frame clones only, minus some. The data contain 150,000 to 200,000 clones, approximately 90% of them seen just once; the ten biggest clones take up 2.5% to 3.5%. These data belong to a study of cytomegalovirus exposure and HLA in healthy donors. Sequenced: PBMCs. The sequence was obtained from a man between 18 and 29 years old in good health and CMV-seronegative. The rearrangement uses TRBV12-5 and TRBJ2-1; D is ambiguous. The CDR3 loop reads CASGLSKLSEQFF. CDR3 coding DNA: TGTGCTAGTGGTTTGTCAAAGCTTAGTGAGCAGTTCTTC.